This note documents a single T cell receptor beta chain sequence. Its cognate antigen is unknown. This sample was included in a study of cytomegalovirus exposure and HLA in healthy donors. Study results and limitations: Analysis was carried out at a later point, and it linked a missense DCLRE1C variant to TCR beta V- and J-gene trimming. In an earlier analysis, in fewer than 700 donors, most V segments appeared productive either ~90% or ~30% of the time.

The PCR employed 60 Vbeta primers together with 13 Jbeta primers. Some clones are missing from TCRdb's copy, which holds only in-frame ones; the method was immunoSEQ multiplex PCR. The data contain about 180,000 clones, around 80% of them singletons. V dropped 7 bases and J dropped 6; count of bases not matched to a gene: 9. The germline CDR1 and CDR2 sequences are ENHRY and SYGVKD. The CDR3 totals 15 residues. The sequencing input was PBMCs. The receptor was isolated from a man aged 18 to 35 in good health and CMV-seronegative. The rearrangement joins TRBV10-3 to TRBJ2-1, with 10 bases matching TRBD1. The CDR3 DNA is TGTGCCATCAACCCCGGGACAGGGGCTCTCAATGAGCAGTTCTTC. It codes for CAINPGTGALNEQFF.